This note documents a single T cell receptor (beta chain) sequence. Its antigen is still unknown. Libraries were prepared by immunoSEQ multiplex PCR; TCRdb keeps only in-frame clonotypes and omits some of them. The sample yields 65,000 to 85,000 clones, about 94% seen once. The data were obtained in a study of OX40 agonist ivuxolimab in advanced cancers. In the study overall: Hepatocellular carcinoma, melanoma, renal cell or head and neck cancer occurred in dose-escalation patients. Of mixed ages from roughly 23 to 85 and averaging roughly 64 years, the group was over 80% male. Study-level points and caveats: There was clonal expansion of CD4+ and CD8+ blood T cells by week 6 at 0.1 to 3.0 mg/kg.

The source is an adult with an advanced solid tumor such as melanoma, head and neck, liver or kidney cancer. The input for sequencing was CD4+ or CD8+ T cells sorted from blood, taken in a trial of the OX40 agonist ivuxolimab.

The CDR3 reads CASSYSRSRGDYGYTF. CDR3 in DNA: TGTGCCAGCAGTTACTCGCGAAGCCGCGGGGACTATGGCTACACCTTC. The V gene is TRBV6-5, the J gene TRBJ1-2; no definite D call. The CDR3 is 16 residues long. V was clipped by 0 bases and J by 3 bases, with 14 bases between them. Germline V gene data show CDR1 as MNHEY and CDR2 as SVGAGI.